Following are 7 T cell receptor beta chains from one sample sequenced in a study of CD8 T cells in Susac syndrome. RNA, at roughly 0.5 to 1 ug, was reverse transcribed with random hexamers. TCRdb called the immunoSEQ multiplex PCR reads again in MiXCR, with one record for every CDR3 protein. The sample carries more than 95,000 distinct CDR3 sequences, more than 85% recorded once. The specimen sequenced was CD4+ T cells from PBMCs. The receptors here all came from a human donor with multiple sclerosis.

J is TRBJ1-3 and V is TRBV7-9; D possibly corresponds to TRBD1 (5 bases). V shed 2 bases and J shed 0 bases, with 8 bases lying between them. Germline V CDR1 and CDR2: SEHNR, FQNEAQ (reference sequence). This CDR3 is 15 amino acids long. This CDR3 is CASSLRGSSGNTIYF. Written as DNA, the CDR3 is TGTGCCAGCAGCTTAAGGGGTTCCTCTGGAAACACCATATATTTT.

This clonotype showed up just once. The CDR3 nucleotides are TGTGCCAGCAGCCTTTCAGGGGGCTATGGCTACACCTTC. Translation: CASSLSGGYGYTF. V gene TRBV3-1 combines with J gene TRBJ1-2; 7 bases are a match to TRBD1. Germline CDR1 reads LGHDT; CDR2 reads YNNKEL (reference sequence). The CDR3 sequence is 13 residues long. Trimming at V came to 4 bases and at J to 4 bases, leaving 3 bases not matched to a gene.

V is TRBV20-1 and J is TRBJ1-2; D is unresolved. CDR3 length equals 12 residues. V gave up 3 bases and J gave up 4 bases, with 9 bases separating them. CDR1 is DFQATT, CDR2 SNEGSKA, per germline (reference sequence). The CDR3 DNA is TGCAGTGCTAGTGAACTAAGCTATGGCTACACCTTC. This codes for CSASELSYGYTF.

The DNA of the CDR3 is TGCGCCAGCAATAGGGCCAGCGGGTCTTACGAGCAGTACTTC. Residues: CASNRASGSYEQYF. The J gene is TRBJ2-7, the V gene TRBV10-2; weak D call: TRBD2 (6 bases). The CDR3 sequence is 14 residues long. The V and J ends lost 7 bases and 4 bases respectively, with 17 bases between them. CDR1 and CDR2 (germline): WSHSY, SAAADI.

The chain joins TRBV7-2 to TRBJ2-1; possibly TRBD2 for D (6 bases). The CDR3 extends over 14 amino acids. The germline CDR1 and CDR2 sequences are SGHTA and FQGNSA. Trimming removed 4 bases at V and 3 bases at J, with 10 bases between. The CDR3 DNA reads TGTGCCAGCAGCTACACCGGGAGCTACAATGAGCAGTTCTTC. Its protein product is CASSYTGSYNEQFF.

The chain combines TRBV27 with TRBJ1-1; no clear D. This CDR3 spans 13 amino acids. Germline CDR1 reads MNHEY; CDR2 reads SMNVEV (reference sequence). Trimming shortened V by 3 bases and J by 1 base, and 6 bases separated the two germline ends. CDR3 in amino acids: CASSFTGNTEAFF. CDR3 sequence (DNA): TGTGCCAGCAGTTTTACGGGGAACACTGAAGCTTTCTTT.

V is TRBV30 and J is TRBJ1-2, with D possibly being TRBD1 (6 bases). V gave up 2 bases and J gave up 6 bases, with 13 bases separating them. From germline, CDR1 is GTSNPN and CDR2 SVGIG (reference sequence). CDR3 length equals 13 residues. The CDR3 DNA is TGTGCCTGGAGTCAGGGGATTATGGATGGCTACACCTTC. Its protein is CAWSQGIMDGYTF.